The entry below describes one T cell receptor beta chain. Its antigen is still unknown. The data originate from a study of CD8+ T cells in alopecia areata. Background on the study: Treatment of the treated patients consisted of oral tofacitinib, 5 to 10 mg twice daily. Tofacitinib continued for 6 to 18 months and was then withheld for 6 months.

Sequencing templates came from extracted RNA that was reverse transcribed into cDNA. The protocol was immunoSEQ multiplex PCR, while the TCRdb copy is restricted to in-frame clones and leaves out a portion. This table has approximately 150,000 clones, roughly 50% appearing once. General observations from the study: Unlike in mice, where it was clearer, TCR sharing across patients was less clear, possibly HLA-related.

V gave up 2 bases and J gave up 5 bases; unmatched junction bases: 7. The CDR3 extends over 16 amino acids. Germline assignment: CDR1 SEHNR and CDR2 FQNEAQ (reference sequence). Isolation of CD4+ and CD8+ T cells from PBMCs was achieved by sorting. V is TRBV7-9 and J is TRBJ2-5, with 11 bases identical to TRBD2. This TCR derives from a human donor with alopecia areata. What was sequenced was CD4+ T cells sorted from blood. The CDR3 DNA reads TGTGCCAGCAGCTTACAACTAGCGGGAGCCCGTGAGACCCAGTACTTC. Protein product: CASSLQLAGARETQYF.